This is a list of T cell receptor beta chains from one sample in a study of identical twins. TCRdb reanalysed the 5' RACE reads using MiXCR and keeps one entry per CDR3 protein. The table has 200,000 to 250,000 distinct CDR3 sequences, approximately 7% seen once. These data also formed part of another study, on yellow fever vaccine responses in identical twins.

Sequencing was performed on memory (CD45RO+) T cells sorted from blood. The receptor source for this set is a woman between 18 and 29 years old in good health. The CDR3 runs from the conserved cysteine through the conserved F or W. The order of the fields is J gene, clone size, D gene, V gene, CDR3 protein, CDR3 DNA. A D gene is named only where the DNA matches it firmly. The size of a clone is reported for some rows only, either as once, few or many, or as a class for expanded clones.

>TRBJ2-3|few|TRBD2|TRBV7-2
CASSLGVGRAVLAQYF
TGTGCCAGCAGCTTAGGGGTCGGGAGGGCCGTGTTGGCGCAGTATTTT
>TRBJ2-3|many|-|TRBV28
CASSPFPSGSSAHTDTQYF
TGTGCCAGCAGTCCTTTCCCCAGCGGATCTAGCGCCCACACAGATACGCAGTATTTT
>TRBJ1-1|many|-|TRBV29-1
CSGVWGGRGEAFF
TGCAGCGGCGTGTGGGGGGGACGGGGTGAAGCTTTCTTT
>TRBJ2-1|few|TRBD2|TRBV20-1
CSARLAGYNEQFF
TGCAGTGCTAGACTAGCGGGGTACAATGAGCAGTTCTTC
>TRBJ2-5|many|-|TRBV15
CATSISGEGTQYF
TGTGCCACCAGCATCTCAGGGGAGGGGACCCAGTACTTC
>TRBJ2-5|few|-|TRBV29-1
CSVRSDILETQYF
TGCAGCGTTAGGTCTGACATTTTAGAGACCCAGTACTTC
>TRBJ2-1|-|TRBD1|TRBV6-1
CASRETGSNEQFF
TGTGCCAGCAGGGAGACAGGGAGCAATGAGCAGTTCTTC
>TRBJ2-7|few|-|TRBV6-1
CASSGGSSSYEQYF
TGTGCCAGCAGTGGGGGCTCGAGCTCCTACGAGCAGTACTTC
>TRBJ2-3|few|-|TRBV2
CASSYQSGATDTQYF
TGTGCCAGCAGTTACCAGTCGGGGGCAACAGATACGCAGTATTTT
>TRBJ2-5|few|TRBD1|TRBV18
CASSLRTGGMETQYF
TGTGCCAGCTCACTTCGGACAGGGGGCATGGAGACCCAGTACTTC
>TRBJ1-1|few|TRBD1|TRBV29-1
CSVKTGAGTEAFF
TGCAGCGTCAAAACAGGGGCTGGCACTGAAGCTTTCTTT
>TRBJ2-5|many|-|TRBV11-1
CASSLALGRGGDQETQYF
TGTGCCAGCAGCTTAGCGCTAGGCAGGGGAGGAGACCAAGAGACCCAGTACTTC
>TRBJ2-1|many|TRBD2|TRBV7-3
CASSPGLAGVNEQFF
TGTGCCAGCAGCCCAGGACTAGCGGGAGTCAATGAGCAGTTCTTC
>TRBJ2-1|few|-|TRBV7-3
CASSPLGAASYDEQFF
TGTGCCAGCAGCCCGTTAGGGGCGGCTAGCTACGATGAGCAGTTCTTC
>TRBJ1-5|many|-|TRBV12-3/TRBV12-4
CASSLRGGGNQPQHF
TGTGCCAGCAGTTTACGGGGGGGTGGCAATCAGCCCCAGCATTTT
>TRBJ2-5|many|-|TRBV12-3/TRBV12-4
CASSTGTGGTQETQYF
TGTGCCAGCAGTACTGGGACCGGAGGGACGCAAGAGACCCAGTACTTC
>TRBJ2-4|many|TRBD1|TRBV5-1
CASSSTGTGEGKNIQYF
TGCGCCAGCAGCTCCACCGGGACAGGGGAGGGCAAAAACATTCAGTACTTC
>TRBJ2-3|many|-|TRBV2
CASRWTTSTDTQYF
TGTGCCAGCAGGTGGACAACTAGCACAGATACGCAGTATTTT
>TRBJ2-5|-|TRBD2|TRBV5-5
CASSRTSGVQETQYF
TGTGCCAGCAGCCGGACTAGCGGGGTTCAAGAGACCCAGTACTTC
>TRBJ2-7|-|-|TRBV7-8
CASSPRAYSLASEQYF
TGTGCCAGCAGCCCTCGGGCATATAGTCTAGCTAGTGAGCAGTACTTC
>TRBJ2-5|few|-|TRBV10-1
CASSRSRWLETQYF
TGCGCCAGCAGTCGGAGCAGGTGGTTGGAGACCCAGTACTTC
>TRBJ2-3|-|-|TRBV6-1
CASSEKADTQYF
TGTGCCAGCAGTGAAAAGGCGGATACGCAGTATTTT
>TRBJ2-7|few|-|TRBV11-3
CASSLDTYEQYF
TGTGCCAGCAGCTTAGATACCTACGAGCAGTACTTC
>TRBJ1-1|many|-|TRBV5-1
CASSLGQLYSEAFF
TGCGCCAGCAGCTTAGGGCAATTATATTCTGAAGCTTTCTTT
>TRBJ1-5|many|-|TRBV15
CATNDGYSNQPQHF
TGTGCCACCAACGACGGTTATAGCAATCAGCCCCAGCATTTT
>TRBJ2-3|many|-|TRBV5-1
CASSLLIGTDTQYF
TGCGCCAGCAGCTTGCTTATAGGCACAGATACGCAGTATTTT
>TRBJ2-7|-|-|TRBV20-1
CSASLGLVYEQYF
TGCAGTGCTAGTTTAGGGCTCGTCTACGAGCAGTACTTC
>TRBJ2-3|many|TRBD2|TRBV12-3/TRBV12-4
CASSLRLAGISTSTDTQYF
TGTGCCAGCAGTTTAAGGCTAGCGGGGATATCAACAAGCACAGATACGCAGTATTTT
>TRBJ1-2|few|-|TRBV5-8
CASSYGTGGGYYGYTF
TGTGCCAGCAGCTACGGGACCGGCGGGGGGTACTATGGCTACACCTTC
>TRBJ2-3|few|-|TRBV19
CASSITSWATDTQYF
TGTGCCAGTAGTATCACCTCTTGGGCCACAGATACGCAGTATTTT
>TRBJ1-3|few|-|TRBV12-3/TRBV12-4
CASRFGVAGNTIYF
TGTGCCAGCAGGTTCGGGGTGGCTGGAAACACCATATATTTT
>TRBJ2-2|few|-|TRBV5-1
CASRSPGTANTGELFF
TGCGCCAGCAGGAGCCCCGGGACGGCTAACACCGGGGAGCTGTTTTTT
>TRBJ2-1|-|-|TRBV28
CASSSLRGREGRDEQFF
TGTGCCAGCAGTTCCCTCAGGGGGCGGGAGGGCCGCGATGAGCAGTTCTTC
>TRBJ1-4|-|-|TRBV20-1
CSARVGGVMGEKLFF
TGCAGTGCTAGAGTGGGGGGGGTAATGGGTGAAAAACTGTTTTTT
>TRBJ1-1|-|-|TRBV29-1
CSVGEGTEAFF
TGCAGCGTTGGTGAAGGGACTGAAGCTTTCTTT
>TRBJ2-4|-|-|TRBV4-2
CASSQESRGHHSENIQYF
TGTGCCAGCAGCCAAGAGTCCCGGGGCCACCACTCAGAAAACATTCAGTACTTC
>TRBJ1-4|many|-|TRBV7-2
CASSLGWRISNEKLFF
TGTGCCAGCAGCTTAGGGTGGCGGATATCGAATGAAAAACTGTTTTTT
>TRBJ1-1|many|-|TRBV29-1
CSVEGRSGTEAFF
TGCAGCGTTGAAGGCCGGTCTGGGACTGAAGCTTTCTTT
>TRBJ1-2|many|-|TRBV5-6
CASSFGPGYTF
TGTGCCAGCAGCTTCGGGCCTGGCTACACCTTC
>TRBJ2-1|-|TRBD2|TRBV20-1
CSGRALAGGLNEQFF
TGCAGTGGCCGGGCACTAGCGGGGGGGCTCAATGAGCAGTTCTTC
>TRBJ2-3|few|TRBD2|TRBV10-3
CAIRQNGGAADTQYF
TGTGCCATCAGACAAAACGGGGGGGCTGCAGATACGCAGTATTTT
>TRBJ2-1|many|TRBD2|TRBV5-1
CASSPPGGTNEQFF
TGCGCCAGCAGCCCGCCCGGGGGGACCAATGAGCAGTTCTTC
>TRBJ1-6|-|-|TRBV6-2/TRBV6-3
CASSHTGNAPLHF
TGTGCCAGCAGCCATACAGGGAATGCACCCCTCCACTTT
>TRBJ2-4|-|-|TRBV7-9
CASSLAGNLLAKNIQYF
TGTGCCAGCAGCTTAGCGGGAAACCTACTAGCCAAAAACATTCAGTACTTC
>TRBJ2-2|few|-|TRBV3-1
CASTSTATGELFF
TGTGCCAGCACCTCAACAGCTACCGGGGAGCTGTTTTTT
>TRBJ2-2|many|TRBD1|TRBV10-3
CALQGGLGGELFF
TGTGCCTTACAAGGGGGCTTAGGCGGGGAGCTGTTTTTT
>TRBJ1-5|-|TRBD1|TRBV6-2/TRBV6-3
CASSPTRQGYNQPQHF
TGTGCCAGCAGCCCTACGAGACAGGGGTACAATCAGCCCCAGCATTTT
>TRBJ2-2|many|-|TRBV24-1
CATSDARGANTGELFF
TGTGCCACCAGTGATGCAAGGGGAGCGAACACCGGGGAGCTGTTTTTT
>TRBJ2-3|-|TRBD2|TRBV19
CASSNSGLLRDTQYF
TGTGCCAGTAGTAACTCGGGACTACTGAGGGATACGCAGTATTTT
>TRBJ2-5|few|TRBD2|TRBV20-1
CSASERLAGQETQYF
TGCAGTGCTAGTGAGCGTCTAGCGGGACAAGAGACCCAGTACTTC
>TRBJ2-1|-|-|TRBV11-1
CASRPRQGPSGRPLYNEQFF
TGTGCCAGCAGACCGCGACAGGGGCCGAGCGGGAGGCCTCTTTACAATGAGCAGTTCTTC
>TRBJ2-4|few|-|TRBV4-1
CASSQDPNSLILAKNIQYF
TGCGCCAGCAGCCAAGATCCCAACAGTTTAATCCTAGCCAAAAACATTCAGTACTTC
>TRBJ2-2|-|-|TRBV6-4
CASSDSGDLNTGELFF
TGTGCCAGCAGTGACTCTGGGGACTTAAACACCGGGGAGCTGTTTTTT
>TRBJ2-1|many|TRBD2|TRBV4-1
CASSQDLAGLYNEQFF
TGCGCCAGCAGCCAAGATTTAGCGGGACTCTACAATGAGCAGTTCTTC
>TRBJ2-5|-|-|TRBV12-3/TRBV12-4
CACSFSFRQGWDQETQYF
TGTGCCTGCAGTTTTTCCTTCCGGCAGGGATGGGATCAAGAGACCCAGTACTTC
>TRBJ1-1|-|-|TRBV7-2
CASSLNAGHTEAFF
TGTGCCAGCAGCTTAAACGCGGGCCACACTGAAGCTTTCTTT
>TRBJ2-2|-|TRBD2|TRBV20-1
CCARDSGGPNTGELFF
TGCTGTGCTAGAGACTCGGGGGGGCCGAACACCGGGGAGCTGTTTTTT